This T cell receptor beta chain was retrieved from a study of cytomegalovirus exposure and HLA in healthy donors. Study-wide findings and caveats: It was taken for granted in presence/absence analyses that sequencing depth across donors was roughly uniform.

Trimming cost V 4 bases and J 5 bases; bases outside gene matches: 7. This CDR3 contains 15 residues. The V gene's germline CDR1 is SGHNT and CDR2 YYREEE (reference sequence). Use of 60 Vbeta and 13 Jbeta primers characterized the PCR. Clones were sequenced by immunoSEQ multiplex PCR, and TCRdb holds only the in-frame ones, with some missing. The sample has some 120,000 clones; more than 65% are singletons. This clone was picked up a small number of times. Its antigen is not identified. The sample comprised PBMCs. This TCR was recovered from a young woman in good health and CMV-seropositive. The chain has TRBV5-4 and TRBJ2-3, with 10 positions matching TRBD2. The CDR3 spells CASSASGGAQDTQYF. CDR3 sequence (DNA): TGTGCCAGCAGCGCGAGCGGGGGGGCGCAAGATACGCAGTATTTT. Together with reference TRBV5-4 and TRBJ2-3, the CDR3 gives the full variable domain: ETGVTQSPTHLIKTRGQQVTLRCSSQSGHNTVSWYQQALGQGPQFIFQYYREEENGRGNFPPRFSGLQFPNYSSELNVNALELDDSALYLCASSASGGAQDTQYFGPGTRLTVL.